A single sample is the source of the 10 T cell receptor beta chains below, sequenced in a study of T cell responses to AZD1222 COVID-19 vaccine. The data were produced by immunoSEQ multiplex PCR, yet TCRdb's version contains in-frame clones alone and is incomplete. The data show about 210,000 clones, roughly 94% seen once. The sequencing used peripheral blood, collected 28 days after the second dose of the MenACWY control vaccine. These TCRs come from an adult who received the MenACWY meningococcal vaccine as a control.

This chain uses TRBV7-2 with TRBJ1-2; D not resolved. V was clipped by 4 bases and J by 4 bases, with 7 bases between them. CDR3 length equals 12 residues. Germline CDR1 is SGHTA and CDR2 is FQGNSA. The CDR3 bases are TGTGCCAGCAGCTCCGCTGGCTATGGCTACACCTTC. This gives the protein CASSSAGYGYTF. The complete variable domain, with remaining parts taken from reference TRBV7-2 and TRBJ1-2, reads GAGVSQSPSNKVTEKGKDVELRCDPISGHTALYWYRQSLGQGLEFLIYFQGNSAPDKSGLPSDRFSAERTGGSVSTLTIQRTQQEDSAVYLCASSSAGYGYTFGSGTRLTVV.

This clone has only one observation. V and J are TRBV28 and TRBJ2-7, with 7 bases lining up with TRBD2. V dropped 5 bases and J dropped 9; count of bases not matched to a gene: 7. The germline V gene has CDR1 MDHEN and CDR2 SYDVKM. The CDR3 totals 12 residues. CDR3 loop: CASSTPPGGQYF. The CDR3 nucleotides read TGTGCCAGCAGTACTCCTCCGGGAGGGCAGTACTTC.

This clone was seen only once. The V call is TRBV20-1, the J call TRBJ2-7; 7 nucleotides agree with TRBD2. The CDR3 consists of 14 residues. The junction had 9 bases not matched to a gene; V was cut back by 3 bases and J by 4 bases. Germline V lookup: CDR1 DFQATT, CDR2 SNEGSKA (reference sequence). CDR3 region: CSASSGTNNYEQYF. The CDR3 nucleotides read TGCAGTGCTAGTTCCGGGACTAATAATTACGAGCAGTACTTC.

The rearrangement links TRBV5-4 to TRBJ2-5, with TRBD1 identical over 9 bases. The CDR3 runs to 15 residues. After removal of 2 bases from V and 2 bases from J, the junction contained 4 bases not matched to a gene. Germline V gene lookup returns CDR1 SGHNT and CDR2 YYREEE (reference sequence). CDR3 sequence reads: CASSFGGTGQETQYF. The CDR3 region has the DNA TGTGCCAGCAGCTTTGGGGGGACAGGGCAAGAGACCCAGTACTTC.

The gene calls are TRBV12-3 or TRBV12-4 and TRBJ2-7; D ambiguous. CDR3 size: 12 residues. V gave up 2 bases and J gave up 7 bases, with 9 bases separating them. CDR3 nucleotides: TGTGCCAGCAGTTTAAGCGTCGGGGAGCAGTACTTC. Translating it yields CASSLSVGEQYF.

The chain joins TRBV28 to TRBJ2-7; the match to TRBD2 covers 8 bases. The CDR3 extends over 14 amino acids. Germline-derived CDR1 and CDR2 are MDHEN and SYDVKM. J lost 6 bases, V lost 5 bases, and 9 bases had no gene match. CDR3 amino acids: CASSQPGGPSEQYF. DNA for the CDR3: TGTGCCAGCAGTCAACCGGGGGGGCCTTCCGAGCAGTACTTC.

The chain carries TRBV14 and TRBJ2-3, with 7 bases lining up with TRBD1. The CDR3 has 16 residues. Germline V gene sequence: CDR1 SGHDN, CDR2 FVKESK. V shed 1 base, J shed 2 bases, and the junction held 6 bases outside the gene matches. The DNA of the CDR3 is TGTGCCAGCAGCCAAGCTCCACAGGGGTACACAGATACGCAGTATTTT. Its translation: CASSQAPQGYTDTQYF.

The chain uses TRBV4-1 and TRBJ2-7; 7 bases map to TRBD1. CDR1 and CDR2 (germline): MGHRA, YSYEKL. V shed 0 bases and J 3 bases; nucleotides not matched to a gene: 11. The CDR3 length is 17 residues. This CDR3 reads CASSQEIKTGNRYEQYF. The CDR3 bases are TGCGCCAGCAGCCAAGAAATAAAGACAGGGAACCGCTACGAGCAGTACTTC.

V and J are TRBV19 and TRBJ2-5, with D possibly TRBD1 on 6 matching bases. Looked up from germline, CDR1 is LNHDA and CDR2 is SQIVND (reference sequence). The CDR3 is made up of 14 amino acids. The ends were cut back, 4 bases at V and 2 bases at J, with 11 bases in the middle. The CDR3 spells CASSNRAKQETQYF. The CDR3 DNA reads TGTGCCAGTAGTAACAGGGCGAAACAAGAGACCCAGTACTTC.

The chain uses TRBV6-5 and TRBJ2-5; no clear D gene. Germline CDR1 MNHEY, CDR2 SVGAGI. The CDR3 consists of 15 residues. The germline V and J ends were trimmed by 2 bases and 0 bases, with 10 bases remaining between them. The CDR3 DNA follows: TGTGCCAGCAGTTACCAGAATAGTAACCAAGAGACCCAGTACTTC. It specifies CASSYQNSNQETQYF.